This TCR beta chain is from a study of cytomegalovirus exposure and HLA in healthy donors. Study-level information: The 100 to 150 validation repertoires were reported in a later analysis to have been generated on the same platform as the approximately 700 first-cohort repertoires.

V was cut by 1 base and J by 0 bases, with 6 bases left in between. Germline loops: CDR1 SNHLY, CDR2 FYNNEI. The CDR3 loop spans 15 amino acids. Using immunoSEQ multiplex PCR, the repertoire was profiled, and TCRdb retains in-frame clones only, with some absent. The table records some 150,000 clones, about 88% of them present only once. The rearrangement uses TRBV2 and TRBJ1-4; D gene unclear. The source is a young woman in good health and CMV-seropositive. The sample taken for sequencing was PBMCs. In DNA, the CDR3 is TGTGCCAGCAGTGAAGACACCTCAACTAATGAAAAACTGTTTTTT. As protein: CASSEDTSTNEKLFF.